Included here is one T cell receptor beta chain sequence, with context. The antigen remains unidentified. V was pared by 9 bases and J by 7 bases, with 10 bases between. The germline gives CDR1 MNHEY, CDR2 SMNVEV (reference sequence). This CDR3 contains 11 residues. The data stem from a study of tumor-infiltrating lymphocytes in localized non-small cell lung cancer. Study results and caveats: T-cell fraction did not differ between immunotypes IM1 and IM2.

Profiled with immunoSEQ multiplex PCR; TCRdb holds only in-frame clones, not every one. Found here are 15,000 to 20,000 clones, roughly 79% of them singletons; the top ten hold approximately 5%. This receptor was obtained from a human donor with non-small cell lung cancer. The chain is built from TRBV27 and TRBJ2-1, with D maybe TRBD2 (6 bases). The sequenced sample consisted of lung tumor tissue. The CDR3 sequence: CASSRGNEQFF. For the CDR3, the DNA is TGTGCCAGTAGCCGGGGGAATGAGCAGTTCTTC.